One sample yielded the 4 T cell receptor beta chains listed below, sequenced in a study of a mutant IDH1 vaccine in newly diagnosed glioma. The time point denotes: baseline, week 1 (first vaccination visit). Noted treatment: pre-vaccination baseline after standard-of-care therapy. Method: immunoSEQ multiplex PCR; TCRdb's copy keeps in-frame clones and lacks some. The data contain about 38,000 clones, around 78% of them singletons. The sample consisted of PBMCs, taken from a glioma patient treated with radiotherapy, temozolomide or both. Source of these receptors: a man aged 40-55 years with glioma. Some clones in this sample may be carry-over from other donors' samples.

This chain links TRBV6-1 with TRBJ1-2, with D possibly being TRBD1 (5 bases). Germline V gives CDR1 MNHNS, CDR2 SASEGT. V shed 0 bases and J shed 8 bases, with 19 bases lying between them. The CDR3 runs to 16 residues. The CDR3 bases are TGTGCCAGCAGTGAAGCGCTCCGGGACCCCCTGCGGGGCTACACCTTC. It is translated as CASSEALRDPLRGYTF.

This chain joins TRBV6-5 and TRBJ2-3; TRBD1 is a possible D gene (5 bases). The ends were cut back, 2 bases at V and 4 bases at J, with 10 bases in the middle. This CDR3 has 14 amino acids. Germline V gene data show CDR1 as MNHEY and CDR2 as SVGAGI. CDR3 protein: CASSYPGLPDTQYF. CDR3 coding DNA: TGTGCCAGCAGTTACCCAGGGTTGCCAGATACGCAGTATTTT.

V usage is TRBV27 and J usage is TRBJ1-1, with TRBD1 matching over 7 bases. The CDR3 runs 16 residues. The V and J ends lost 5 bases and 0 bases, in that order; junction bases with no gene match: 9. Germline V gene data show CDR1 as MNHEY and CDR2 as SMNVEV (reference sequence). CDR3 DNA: TGTGCCAGCAGTCCTTCTCGGGACAGAATGAACACTGAAGCTTTCTTT. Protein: CASSPSRDRMNTEAFF.

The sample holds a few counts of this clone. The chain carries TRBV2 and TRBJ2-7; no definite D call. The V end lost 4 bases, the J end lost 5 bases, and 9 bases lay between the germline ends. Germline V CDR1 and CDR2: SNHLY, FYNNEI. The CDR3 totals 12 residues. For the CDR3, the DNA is TGTGCCAGCAGTGTCTGGGTCCACGAGCAGTACTTC. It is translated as CASSVWVHEQYF.